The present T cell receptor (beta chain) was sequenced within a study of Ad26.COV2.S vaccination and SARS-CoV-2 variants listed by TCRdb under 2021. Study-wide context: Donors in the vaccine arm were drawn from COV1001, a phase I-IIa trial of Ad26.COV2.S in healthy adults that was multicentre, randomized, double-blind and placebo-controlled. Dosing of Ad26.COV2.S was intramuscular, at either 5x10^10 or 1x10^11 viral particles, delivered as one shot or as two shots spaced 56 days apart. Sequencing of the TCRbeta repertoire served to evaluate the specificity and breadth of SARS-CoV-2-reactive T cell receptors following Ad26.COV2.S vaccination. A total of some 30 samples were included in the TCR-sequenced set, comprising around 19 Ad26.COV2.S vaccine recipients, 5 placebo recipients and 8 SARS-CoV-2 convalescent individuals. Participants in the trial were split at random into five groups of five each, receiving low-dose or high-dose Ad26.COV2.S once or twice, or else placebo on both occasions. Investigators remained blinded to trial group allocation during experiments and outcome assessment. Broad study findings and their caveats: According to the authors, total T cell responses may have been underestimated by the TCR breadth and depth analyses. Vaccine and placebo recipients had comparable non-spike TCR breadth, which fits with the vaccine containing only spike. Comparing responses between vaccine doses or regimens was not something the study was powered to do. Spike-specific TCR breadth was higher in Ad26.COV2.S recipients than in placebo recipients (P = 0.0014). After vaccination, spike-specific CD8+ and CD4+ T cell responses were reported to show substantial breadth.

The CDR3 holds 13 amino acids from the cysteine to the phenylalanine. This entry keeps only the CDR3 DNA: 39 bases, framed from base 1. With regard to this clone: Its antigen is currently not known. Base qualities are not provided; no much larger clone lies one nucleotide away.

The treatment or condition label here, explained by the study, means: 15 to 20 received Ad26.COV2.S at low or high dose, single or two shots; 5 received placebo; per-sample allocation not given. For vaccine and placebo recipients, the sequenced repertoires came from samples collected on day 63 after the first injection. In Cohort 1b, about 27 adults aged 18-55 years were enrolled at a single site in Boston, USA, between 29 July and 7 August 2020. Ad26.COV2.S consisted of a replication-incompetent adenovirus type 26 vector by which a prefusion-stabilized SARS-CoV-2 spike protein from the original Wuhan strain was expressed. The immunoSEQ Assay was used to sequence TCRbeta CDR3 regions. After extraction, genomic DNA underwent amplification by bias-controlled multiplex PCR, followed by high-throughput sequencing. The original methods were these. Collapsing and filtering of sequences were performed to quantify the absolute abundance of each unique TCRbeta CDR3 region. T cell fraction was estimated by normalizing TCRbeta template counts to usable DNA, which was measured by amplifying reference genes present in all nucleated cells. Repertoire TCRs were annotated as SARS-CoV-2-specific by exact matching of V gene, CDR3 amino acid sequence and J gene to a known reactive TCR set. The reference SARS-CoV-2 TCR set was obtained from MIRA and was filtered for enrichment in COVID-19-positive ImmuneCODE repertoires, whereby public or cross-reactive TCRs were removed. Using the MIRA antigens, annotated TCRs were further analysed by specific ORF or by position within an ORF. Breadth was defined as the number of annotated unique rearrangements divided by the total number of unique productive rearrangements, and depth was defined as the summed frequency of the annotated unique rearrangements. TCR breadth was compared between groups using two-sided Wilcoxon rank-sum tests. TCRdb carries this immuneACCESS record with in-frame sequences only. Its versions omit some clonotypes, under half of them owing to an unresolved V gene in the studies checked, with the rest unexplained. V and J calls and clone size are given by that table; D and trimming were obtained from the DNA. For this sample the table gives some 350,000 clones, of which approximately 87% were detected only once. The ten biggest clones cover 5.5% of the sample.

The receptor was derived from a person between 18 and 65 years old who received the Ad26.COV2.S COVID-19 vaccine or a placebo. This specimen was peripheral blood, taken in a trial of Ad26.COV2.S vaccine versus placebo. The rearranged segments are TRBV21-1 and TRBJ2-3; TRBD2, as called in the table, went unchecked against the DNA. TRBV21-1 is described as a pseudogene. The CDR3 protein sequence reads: CASAPGVPDTQYF. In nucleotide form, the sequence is TGTGCCAGCGCCCCGGGGGTCCCAGATACGCAGTATTTT.